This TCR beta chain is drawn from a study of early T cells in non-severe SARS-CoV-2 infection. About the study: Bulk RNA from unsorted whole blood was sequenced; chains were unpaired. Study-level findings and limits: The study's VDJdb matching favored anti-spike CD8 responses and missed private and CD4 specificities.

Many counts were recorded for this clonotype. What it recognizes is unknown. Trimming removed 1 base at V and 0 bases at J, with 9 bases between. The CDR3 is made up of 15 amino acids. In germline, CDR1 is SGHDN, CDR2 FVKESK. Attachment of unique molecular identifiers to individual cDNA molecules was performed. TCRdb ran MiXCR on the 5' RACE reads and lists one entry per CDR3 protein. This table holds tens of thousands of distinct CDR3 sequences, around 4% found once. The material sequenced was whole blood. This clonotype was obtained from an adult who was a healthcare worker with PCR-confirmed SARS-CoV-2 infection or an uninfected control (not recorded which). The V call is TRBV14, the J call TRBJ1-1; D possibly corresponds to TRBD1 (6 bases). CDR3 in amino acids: CASSQGQDLNTEAFF. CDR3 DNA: TGTGCCAGCAGCCAAGGACAGGATTTGAACACTGAAGCTTTCTTT.